A selection of T cell receptor beta chains follows, all from one sample in a study of regulatory T cells in long-lasting Graves disease. TCRdb reprocessed the multiplex PCR reads with MiXCR, giving one entry per CDR3 protein. The sample has a few hundred thousand distinct CDR3 sequences; about 19% are singletons. The material sequenced was peripheral blood mononuclear cells (PBMCs), taken at new diagnosis, from a patient treated with antithyroid drugs. These receptors originate from a female donor with Graves disease. CDR3s include the opening cysteine and the closing phenylalanine or tryptophan. The D gene is left open where the match is weak. Clone size is given for some rows only: seen once, a few or many times, or a class if the clone is expanded.

CDR3aa	CDR3nt	v_gene	abundance	j_gene	d_gene
CASSYSPGPDTQYF	TGTGCCAGCAGTTATTCACCAGGGCCAGATACGCAGTATTTT	TRBV12-3/TRBV12-4	many	TRBJ2-3	-
CASSSPLELTGREGYTF	TGTGCCAGCAGCTCCCCCCTCGAGCTAACAGGGCGGGAAGGCTACACCTTC	TRBV5-6	few	TRBJ1-2	-
CASSVHGGGAGELFF	TGTGCCAGCAGTGTCCATGGTGGGGGGGCCGGGGAGCTGTTTTTT	TRBV2	many	TRBJ2-2	TRBD2
CASSLGWSRNSPLHF	TGTGCCAGCAGCTTGGGGTGGAGTCGGAATTCACCCCTCCACTTT	TRBV5-5	many	TRBJ1-6	-
CASSPGQGPRIIIYEQYF	TGTGCCAGCAGCCCGGGACAGGGGCCTCGGATCATTATCTACGAGCAGTACTTC	TRBV28	many	TRBJ2-7	TRBD1
CASSQELGAGTDTQYF	TGTGCCAGCAGCCAAGAACTTGGAGCGGGGACCGATACGCAGTATTTT	TRBV4-2	many	TRBJ2-3	TRBD2
CASSNRDRNPEAFF	TGTGCCAGCAGCAACCGGGACAGAAATCCTGAAGCTTTCTTT	TRBV12-3/TRBV12-4	many	TRBJ1-1	TRBD1
CSVVGTDTMYEQYF	TGCAGCGTTGTCGGGACAGATACTATGTACGAGCAGTACTTC	TRBV29-1	many	TRBJ2-7	TRBD1
CSVDRGGGITGELFF	TGCAGCGTTGATCGGGGAGGGGGAATCACCGGGGAGCTGTTTTTT	TRBV29-1	-	TRBJ2-2	-
CSTHQGASTDTQYF	TGCAGCACACATCAGGGGGCGAGCACAGATACGCAGTATTTT	TRBV29-1	many	TRBJ2-3	TRBD1
CASAPSLRVNEQYF	TGTGCCAGCGCCCCCTCCCTCAGGGTCAACGAGCAGTACTTC	TRBV28	many	TRBJ2-7	-
CASSDLLAGGPADTQYF	TGTGCCAGCAGCGACTTATTAGCGGGGGGGCCGGCAGATACGCAGTATTTT	TRBV9	-	TRBJ2-3	TRBD2
CASSYFLHSYNEQFF	TGTGCCAGCAGTTACTTCCTTCATTCCTACAATGAGCAGTTCTTC	TRBV6-5	many	TRBJ2-1	-
CASSPSGGPYEQYF	TGTGCCAGCAGCCCAAGCGGGGGGCCCTACGAGCAGTACTTC	TRBV7-6	many	TRBJ2-7	TRBD2
CSAPGGDRGPSNYGYTF	TGCAGTGCCCCGGGTGGGGACAGGGGGCCGTCTAACTATGGCTACACCTTC	TRBV20-1	few	TRBJ1-2	TRBD1
CSADSRGAIQYF	TGCAGTGCTGACTCGCGGGGTGCCATTCAGTACTTC	TRBV20-1	many	TRBJ2-4	-
CASRLPYNEQFF	TGTGCCAGCAGGCTGCCTTACAATGAGCAGTTCTTC	TRBV2	many	TRBJ2-1	-
CASSFRGSGELFF	TGTGCCAGCAGCTTTAGGGGCTCCGGGGAGCTGTTTTTT	TRBV11-2	many	TRBJ2-2	-
CASSLAGPWVGYTF	TGTGCCAGCAGTTTGGCCGGTCCATGGGTTGGCTACACCTTC	TRBV28	many	TRBJ1-2	-
CASSLGVSGGQETQYF	TGTGCCAGCAGCTTAGGGGTTAGCGGGGGCCAAGAGACCCAGTACTTC	TRBV7-2	-	TRBJ2-5	TRBD2
CASSGSNTGELFF	TGCGCCAGCAGTGGGTCGAACACCGGGGAGCTGTTTTTT	TRBV10-1	-	TRBJ2-2	-
CASSVGGATNEKLFF	TGTGCCAGCAGCGTAGGAGGGGCAACTAATGAAAAACTGTTTTTT	TRBV9	once	TRBJ1-4	-
CSVDGTDYGYTF	TGCAGCGTTGATGGGACGGATTATGGCTACACCTTC	TRBV29-1	once	TRBJ1-2	-
CSARDGGRSYGYTF	TGCAGTGCTAGAGATGGAGGCAGGAGCTATGGCTACACCTTC	TRBV20-1	many	TRBJ1-2	-
CASQAGNPNQPQHF	TGTGCCAGCCAGGCCGGGAACCCCAACCAGCCCCAGCATTTT	TRBV6-1	few	TRBJ1-5	-
CASSFRQTNYGYTF	TGTGCCAGCAGCTTCAGGCAGACTAACTATGGCTACACCTTC	TRBV7-2	many	TRBJ1-2	-
CASSFSGATNTEAFF	TGTGCCAGCAGCTTCTCCGGGGCTACGAACACTGAAGCTTTCTTT	TRBV7-2	many	TRBJ1-1	-
CASRSLDGYEQYF	TGCGCCAGCAGATCCTTAGACGGATACGAGCAGTACTTC	TRBV10-1	many	TRBJ2-7	-